The rows below give T cell receptor beta chains drawn from one sample of a study of STAT3 mutations in large granular lymphocyte leukemia. Measured with immunoSEQ multiplex PCR; TCRdb has only the in-frame clones, and not every one. Of some 15,000 clones listed, around 85% are singletons. Sequences were obtained from peripheral blood mononuclear cells. Receptors originate from a man in his sixties with T-cell large granular lymphocyte leukemia. Some clones in this sample may be carry-over from other donors' samples. Both conserved end residues are trimmed from each CDR3. Fields, in order: V gene, J gene, CDR3 protein.

V: TRBV2; J: TRBJ2-2; CDR3: ASRLGSISGELF
V: TRBV29-1; J: TRBJ2-7; CDR3: SAVDRDEQY
V: TRBV28; J: TRBJ1-2; CDR3: ASSSGQRYGYT
V: TRBV7-9; J: TRBJ2-2; CDR3: ASSPQVVVNTGELF
V: TRBV30; J: TRBJ2-7; CDR3: AWRTSGSAEQY
V: TRBV4-2; J: TRBJ2-7; CDR3: ASSQLAGGSNEQY
V: TRBV6-5; J: TRBJ2-7; CDR3: ASSSLHEQY
V: TRBV10-2; J: TRBJ2-7; CDR3: ASSESENEQY
V: TRBV19; J: TRBJ1-1; CDR3: ASSTRQGARPTEAF
V: TRBV6-6; J: TRBJ2-7; CDR3: ASSRTKDNHEQY
V: TRBV5-6; J: TRBJ2-4; CDR3: ASSRDRGRDLNIQY
V: TRBV30; J: TRBJ2-2; CDR3: AWSVRGTGELF
V: TRBV7-9; J: TRBJ2-3; CDR3: ASSSTRLTRDTQY
V: TRBV5-1; J: TRBJ2-7; CDR3: ASSIRDPPSYEQY
V: TRBV7-2; J: TRBJ2-3; CDR3: ASSVQRTDTQY
V: TRBV5-1; J: TRBJ2-7; CDR3: ASSPTGERSYEQY
V: TRBV19; J: TRBJ1-5; CDR3: ASRSSNQPQH
V: TRBV4-3; J: TRBJ2-7; CDR3: ASSQEDRSGYEQY
V: TRBV2; J: TRBJ1-2; CDR3: ASSLEGTADYGYT
V: TRBV5-8; J: TRBJ2-1; CDR3: ASTIGGAISEQF
V: TRBV7-7; J: TRBJ2-3; CDR3: ASSLDGGPTDTQY
V: TRBV30; J: TRBJ2-7; CDR3: AWSEGVSAYEQY
V: TRBV11-2; J: TRBJ1-2; CDR3: ASSSGGGAAGGYT
V: TRBV9; J: TRBJ1-2; CDR3: ASSTLGTGYGYT
V: TRBV19; J: TRBJ2-7; CDR3: ASSPGLAGVGGSYEQY
V: TRBV2; J: TRBJ1-2; CDR3: ASSDVGRGDGYT
V: TRBV11-2; J: TRBJ2-3; CDR3: ASSLGLAGGNTQY
V: TRBV20-1; J: TRBJ1-1; CDR3: SARAFSMVD
V: TRBV30; J: TRBJ2-7; CDR3: ARGAGGKEGTFSYEQY
V: TRBV2; J: TRBJ2-7; CDR3: ASSEFRLAGEQY
V: TRBV6-5; J: TRBJ2-7; CDR3: ASSSPGGPYEQY
V: TRBV14; J: TRBJ1-4; CDR3: ASSPLGTNEKLF
V: TRBV18; J: TRBJ2-1; CDR3: ASSPTASGSYNEQF
V: TRBV28; J: TRBJ1-1; CDR3: ASRSTGATEAF
V: TRBV6-5; J: TRBJ2-3; CDR3: ASSFGQASTDTQY
V: TRBV6-6; J: TRBJ1-1; CDR3: ASRYTGTEAF
V: TRBV30; J: TRBJ1-5; CDR3: AWSVPHRQGANQPQH
V: TRBV5-1; J: TRBJ2-2; CDR3: ASSLGPSGRTGTGELF
V: TRBV13; J: TRBJ2-7; CDR3: ASSLNSRVSGRSYEQY
V: TRBV6-6; J: TRBJ2-5; CDR3: ASSYPGATQETQY
V: TRBV4-3; J: TRBJ2-1; CDR3: ASSQDEDYNEQF
V: TRBV18; J: TRBJ1-1; CDR3: ASSPLRTGGRITEAF
V: TRBV7-6; J: TRBJ2-6; CDR3: ASSLRNVDGANVLT
V: TRBV7-9; J: TRBJ2-1; CDR3: ASSLRLGEQF
V: TRBV5-1; J: TRBJ2-1; CDR3: ASSLAGEPSYNEQF
V: TRBV10-1; J: TRBJ2-7; CDR3: ATRYLLYKVRHEQY
V: TRBV4-3; J: TRBJ2-7; CDR3: ASSQGRGSFPGEQY
V: TRBV5-4; J: TRBJ2-7; CDR3: ASSSLREGLGEQY